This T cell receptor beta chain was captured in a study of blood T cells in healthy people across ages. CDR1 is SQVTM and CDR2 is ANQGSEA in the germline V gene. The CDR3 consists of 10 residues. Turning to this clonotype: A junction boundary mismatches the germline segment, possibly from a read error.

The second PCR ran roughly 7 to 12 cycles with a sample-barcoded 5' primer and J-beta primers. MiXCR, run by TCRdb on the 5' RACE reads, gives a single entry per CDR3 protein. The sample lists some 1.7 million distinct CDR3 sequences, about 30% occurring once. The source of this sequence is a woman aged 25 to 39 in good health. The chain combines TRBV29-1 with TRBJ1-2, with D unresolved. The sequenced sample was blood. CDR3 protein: CSVVTDGCTF. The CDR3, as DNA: TGCAGCGTTGTCACGGACGGCTGCACCTTC.